Sequencing of this TCR beta chain was carried out in a study of vaccination and CD4 T cells after COVID-19. Across the whole study: Nasal swab PCR had shown SARS-CoV-2 positivity in the convalescent patients (about 10 mild cases, one severe case). Samples were taken after vaccination, a median of roughly 65 days after dose two, with a range of 14 to 241.

TCRdb re-called the PCR reads through MiXCR, storing one row per CDR3 protein. Altogether about 33,000 distinct CDR3 sequences are present, around 33% being singletons, with the ten largest covering 5% to 6.5%. Time point indicated: late sampling 161 to 241 days after vaccination in three convalescent patients. Positive PCR dates covered March to December 2020, before US Alpha, Beta and Delta variants. The V segment lost 5 bases and the J segment 5 bases; nucleotides outside the gene matches: 5. This CDR3 region has 13 residues. Germline lookup yields CDR1 MNHNS and CDR2 SASEGT. The receptor comes from a human donor who had recovered from COVID-19. The V gene is TRBV6-1, the J gene TRBJ2-5; 7 bases are a match to TRBD2. Source: CD4+ T cells from blood, taken about 7 months after SARS-CoV-2 vaccination. CDR3 in DNA: TGTGCCAGCAGTACCCCCGGGGGGGAGACCCAGTACTTC. The encoded protein is CASSTPGGETQYF.